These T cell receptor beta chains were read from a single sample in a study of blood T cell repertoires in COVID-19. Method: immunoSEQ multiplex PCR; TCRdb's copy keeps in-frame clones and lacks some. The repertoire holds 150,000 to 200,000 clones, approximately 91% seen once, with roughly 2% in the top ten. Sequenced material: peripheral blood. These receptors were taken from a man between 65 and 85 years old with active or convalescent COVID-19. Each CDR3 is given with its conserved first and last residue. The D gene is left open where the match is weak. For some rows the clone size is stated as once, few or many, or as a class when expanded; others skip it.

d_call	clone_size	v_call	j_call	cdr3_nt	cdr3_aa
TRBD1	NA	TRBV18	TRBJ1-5	TGTGCCAGCTCACCGCGGGACAGGGTCAAGAATCAGCCCCAGCATTTT	CASSPRDRVKNQPQHF
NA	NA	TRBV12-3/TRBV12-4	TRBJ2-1	TGTGCCAGCAATAGTGTAATCTACAATGAGCAGTTCTTC	CASNSVIYNEQFF
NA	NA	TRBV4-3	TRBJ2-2	TGCGCCAGCAGCCAAGATACGGGCGGGGAGCTGTTTTTT	CASSQDTGGELFF
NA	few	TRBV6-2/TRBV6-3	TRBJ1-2	TGTGCCAGCAGTCAGCGGGGGAGGCCTGGCTACACCTTC	CASSQRGRPGYTF
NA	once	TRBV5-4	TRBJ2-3	TGTGCCAGCAGCTTGGCCGGTATCACAGATACGCAGTATTTT	CASSLAGITDTQYF
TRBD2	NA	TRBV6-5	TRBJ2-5	TGTGCCAGCAGTTACACGACTAGCGGGGGGCAAGAGACCCAGTACTTC	CASSYTTSGGQETQYF
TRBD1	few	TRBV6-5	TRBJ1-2	TGTGCCAGCAGCCCCACGCGACAGGGTGATGGCTACACCTTC	CASSPTRQGDGYTF
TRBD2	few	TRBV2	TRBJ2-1	TGTGCCAGCAGTAAAGGGTGGCTAGCGGGGGAGAACTCCTACAATGAGCAGTTCTTC	CASSKGWLAGENSYNEQFF
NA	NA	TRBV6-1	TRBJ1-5	TGTGCCAGCAGCGGACTGTACAATCAGCCCCAGCATTTT	CASSGLYNQPQHF
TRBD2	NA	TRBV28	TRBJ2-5	TGTGCCAGCAGTTTATTCAAGCGGGGGGGTGAGACCCAGTACTTC	CASSLFKRGGETQYF
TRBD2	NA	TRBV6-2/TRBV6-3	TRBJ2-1	TGTGCCAGCAGCCGGGGACTAGCGGTCTCCTACAATGAGCAGTTCTTC	CASSRGLAVSYNEQFF
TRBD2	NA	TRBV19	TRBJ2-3	TGTGCCAGTAGTATTCTAGCGGGGGCGAACACAGATACGCAGTATTTT	CASSILAGANTDTQYF
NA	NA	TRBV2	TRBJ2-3	TGTGCCAGCAGGGAAAATTTGGGTTGGGCCACAGATACGCAGTATTTT	CASRENLGWATDTQYF
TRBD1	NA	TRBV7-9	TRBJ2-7	TGTGCCAGCAGCTTACCAGGGGGCTACGAGCAGTACTTC	CASSLPGGYEQYF
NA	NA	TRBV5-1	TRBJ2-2	TGCGCCAGCAGCTTGTCAGGGTCCACCGGGGAGCTGTTTTTT	CASSLSGSTGELFF
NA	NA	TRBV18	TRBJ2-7	TGTGCCAGCTCACCCGGACAGATGTCCTACGAGCAGTACTTC	CASSPGQMSYEQYF
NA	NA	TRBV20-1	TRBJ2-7	TGCAGTGCTAGCGTTCCCTACGAGCAGTACTTC	CSASVPYEQYF
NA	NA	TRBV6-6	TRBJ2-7	TGTGCCAGCAGTTACTCCACAGGAACCGAGCAGTACTTC	CASSYSTGTEQYF
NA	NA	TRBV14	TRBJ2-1	TGTGCCAGCAGCCAAGATCGACAGTCTTTGTCCTACAATGAGCAGTTCTTC	CASSQDRQSLSYNEQFF
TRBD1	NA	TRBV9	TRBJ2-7	TGTGCCAGCAGCGAAGGGACAGGGGTTAATTACGAGCAGTACTTC	CASSEGTGVNYEQYF
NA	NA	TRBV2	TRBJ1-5	TGTGCCAGCAAGGGGGACACCAATCAGCCCCAGCATTTT	CASKGDTNQPQHF
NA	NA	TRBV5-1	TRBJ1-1	TGCGCCAGCAGCTTGGTGGGACATAGTAGGACTTTCTTT	CASSLVGHSRTFF
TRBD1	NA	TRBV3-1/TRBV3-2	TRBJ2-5	TGTGCCAGCAGCCAAGCTCGGGACAGAGAGACCCAGTACTTC	CASSQARDRETQYF
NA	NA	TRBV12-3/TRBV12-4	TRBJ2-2	TGTGCCAGCAGCAGCGTTTCCGGGGAGCTGTTTTTT	CASSSVSGELFF
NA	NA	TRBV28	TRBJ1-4	TGTGCCAGCAGTTCTCTCAGGGGTGATGAAAAACTGTTTTTT	CASSSLRGDEKLFF
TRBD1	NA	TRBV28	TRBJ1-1	TGTGCCACAAAAGACAGGGGGCTTGGCACTGAAGCTTTCTTT	CATKDRGLGTEAFF
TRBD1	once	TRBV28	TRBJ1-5	TGTGCCAGCAGTTTAGGGACAGGGAATAGGAATCAGCCCCAGCATTTT	CASSLGTGNRNQPQHF
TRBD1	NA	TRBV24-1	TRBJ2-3	TGTGCCACCAGTGATTTGACAGGGGGCACAGATACGCAGTATTTT	CATSDLTGGTDTQYF
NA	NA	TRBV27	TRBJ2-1	TGTGCCAGCAGTTTCAACAGTTACAATGAGCAGTTCTTC	CASSFNSYNEQFF
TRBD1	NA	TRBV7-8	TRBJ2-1	TGTGCCAGCAGCCTACGTAAGGGACAGGGAAAAAATGAGCAGTTCTTC	CASSLRKGQGKNEQFF